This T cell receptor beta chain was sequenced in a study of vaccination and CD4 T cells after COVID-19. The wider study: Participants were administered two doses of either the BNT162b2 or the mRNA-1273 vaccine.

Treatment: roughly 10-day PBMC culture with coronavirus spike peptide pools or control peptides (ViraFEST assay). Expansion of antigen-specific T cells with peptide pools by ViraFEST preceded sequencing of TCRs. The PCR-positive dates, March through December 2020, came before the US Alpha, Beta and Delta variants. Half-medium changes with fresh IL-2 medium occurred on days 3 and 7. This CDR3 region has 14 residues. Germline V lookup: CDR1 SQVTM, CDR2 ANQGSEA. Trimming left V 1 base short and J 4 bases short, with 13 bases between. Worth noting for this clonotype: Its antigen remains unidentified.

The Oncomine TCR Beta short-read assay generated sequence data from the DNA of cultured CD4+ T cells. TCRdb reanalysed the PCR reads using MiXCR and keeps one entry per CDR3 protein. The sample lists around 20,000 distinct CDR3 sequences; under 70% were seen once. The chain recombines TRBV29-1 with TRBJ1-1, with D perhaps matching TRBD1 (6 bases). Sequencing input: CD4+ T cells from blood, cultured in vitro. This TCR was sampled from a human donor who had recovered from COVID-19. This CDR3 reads CSVEGNRARTEAFF. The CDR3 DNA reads TGCAGCGTTGAAGGCAACAGGGCTCGCACTGAAGCTTTCTTT. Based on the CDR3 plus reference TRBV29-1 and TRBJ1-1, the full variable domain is SAVISQKPSRDICQRGTSLTIQCQVDSQVTMMFWYRQQPGQSLTLIATANQGSEATYESGFVIDKFPISRPNLTFSTLTVSNMSPEDSSIYLCSVEGNRARTEAFFGQGTRLTVV.